The next 20 T cell receptor beta chains were all read from a single sample in a study of PD-1 blockade in classical Hodgkin lymphoma. All trial patients relapsed after autologous stem cell transplantation. Here immunoSEQ multiplex PCR was the method, and the copy in TCRdb shows in-frame clones only, minus some. The sample includes 45,000 to 50,000 clones, over 60% of them seen just once. The input for sequencing was peripheral blood mononuclear cells (PBMCs), taken before the second cycle of nivolumab. All receptors derive from a human donor with classical Hodgkin lymphoma.

This chain uses TRBV7-2 with TRBJ2-6, with D perhaps matching TRBD1 or TRBD2 (5 bases each). The ends were cut back, 0 bases at V and 0 bases at J, with 12 bases in the middle. There are 18 residues in the CDR3. CDR1 SGHTA and CDR2 FQGNSA come from the germline V gene. CDR3 sequence: CASSLATSGTSGANVLTF. CDR3 in DNA: TGTGCCAGCAGCTTAGCGACTTCGGGGACCTCTGGGGCCAACGTCCTGACTTTC.

V is TRBV5-1 and J is TRBJ1-5; D gene uncertain. The V gene lost 0 bases and the J gene lost 0 bases, with 16 bases spanning the gap. This CDR3 is built from 18 residues. Germline CDR1 reads SGHRS; CDR2 reads YFSETQ. In DNA, the CDR3 is TGCGCCAGCAGCTTGGGTTTGGCAGGACCACCTAGCAATCAGCCCCAGCATTTT. This sequence encodes CASSLGLAGPPSNQPQHF. Looking up the rest from reference TRBV5-1 and TRBJ1-5 gives the full variable domain: KAGVTQTPRYLIKTRGQQVTLSCSPISGHRSVSWYQQTPGQGLQFLFEYFSETQRNKGNFPGRFSGRQFSNSRSEMNVSTLELGDSALYLCASSLGLAGPPSNQPQHFGDGTRLSIL.

This chain connects TRBV11-2 to TRBJ1-2; TRBD1 matches 11 bases. V dropped 3 bases and J dropped 4; count of bases not matched to a gene: 4. The CDR3 runs 15 residues. Germline V gene lookup returns CDR1 SGHAT and CDR2 FQNNGV. CDR3 sequence reads: CASSFGTGGTYGYTF. DNA of the CDR3: TGTGCCAGCAGCTTCGGGACAGGGGGTACCTATGGCTACACCTTC.

The chain uses TRBV6-6 and TRBJ1-5; D gene unclear. The CDR3 loop spans 15 amino acids. The V end was cut by 6 bases, the J end by 4 bases, with 16 bases between. Germline V gene sequence: CDR1 MNHNY, CDR2 SVGAGI (reference sequence). The CDR3 sequence is CASSYLVGGNQPQHF. As DNA, the CDR3 is TGTGCCAGCAGCTATCTGGTCGGAGGGAATCAGCCCCAGCATTTT.

The CDR3 spells CASRPGGLAGVLGEQYF. The CDR3 region has the DNA TGTGCCAGCAGACCCGGGGGCCTAGCGGGAGTTTTAGGCGAGCAGTACTTC. The rearrangement links TRBV5-4 to TRBJ2-7; 10 bases fit TRBD2. CDR1 is SGHNT, CDR2 YYREEE, per germline (reference sequence). The CDR3 consists of 17 residues. V lost 5 bases and J lost 6; bases outside the gene matches: 17.

The genes are TRBV5-4 and TRBJ1-2; D is perhaps TRBD1 (6 bases). The CDR3 extends over 13 amino acids. From germline, CDR1 is SGHNT and CDR2 YYREEE (reference sequence). V was trimmed by 1 base and J by 7 bases, leaving 11 bases between them. The CDR3 coding sequence is TGTGCCAGCAGCTTGCGGGGGGCAGGTGGCTACACCTTC. As protein: CASSLRGAGGYTF.

The V call is TRBV6-5, the J call TRBJ1-2; D possibly corresponds to TRBD1 (5 bases). In germline, CDR1 is MNHEY, CDR2 SVGAGI. CDR3 length: 15 residues. Trimming left V 6 bases short and J 4 bases short, with 18 bases between. CDR3 region: CASRFAGGVGYGYTF. CDR3 nucleotides: TGTGCCAGCAGATTCGCGGGGGGTGTTGGCTATGGCTACACCTTC.

The rearrangement uses TRBV29-1 and TRBJ1-1; the D gene is possibly TRBD1 (6 bases). V was pared by 5 bases and J by 3 bases, with 10 bases between. The CDR3 contains 12 residues. Per the germline V gene, CDR1 is SQVTM and CDR2 is ANQGSEA. This CDR3 is CSVYRADTEAFF. The CDR3 DNA is TGCAGCGTTTACAGGGCGGACACTGAAGCTTTCTTT.

The CDR3, as DNA: TGTGCCAGCAGCACCTCGGACTACAATGAGCAGTTCTTC. It codes for CASSTSDYNEQFF. This chain joins TRBV7-3 and TRBJ2-1; D gene uncertain. The V and J ends lost 5 bases and 3 bases respectively, with 8 bases between them. CDR1 and CDR2 (germline): SGHTA, FQGTGA. The CDR3 spans 13 residues.

The J gene is TRBJ2-5, the V gene TRBV5-4, with D possibly being TRBD1 (6 bases). The CDR3 covers 14 residues. V lost 6 bases and J 4 bases, leaving 16 bases between the germline ends. Germline CDR1 and CDR2: SGHNT and YYREEE (reference sequence). CDR3 amino acids: CASKDSSSGETQYF. The CDR3 nucleotides are TGTGCCAGCAAGGACAGCTCGTCGGGAGAGACCCAGTACTTC.

The chain joins TRBV7-1 to TRBJ2-3, with unresolved D. TRBV7-1 counts as an open reading frame of uncertain function. The CDR3 extends over 13 amino acids. Trimming removed 10 bases from V and 6 bases from J, with 17 bases in between. CDR3 in amino acids: CATSLPPSDTQYF. CDR3 bases: TGTGCCACCTCTCTCCCCCCATCGGATACGCAGTATTTT.

This chain connects TRBV29-1 to TRBJ2-7; no clear D. CDR1 is SQVTM, CDR2 ANQGSEA, per germline. The V end lost 4 bases, the J end lost 1 base, and 5 bases lay between the germline ends. The CDR3 is 11 residues long. The CDR3 protein is CSVVKSYEQYF. In DNA form, the CDR3 reads TGCAGCGTTGTGAAATCCTACGAGCAGTACTTC.

The chain has TRBV21-1 and TRBJ2-4; TRBD2 is the table's D call and was not checked against the DNA. TRBV21-1 is labeled a pseudogene. The CDR3 is 15 amino acids. The CDR3 DNA is TGTGCCAGCAGCTCCAAGGGGGGGGTCAAAAACATTCAGTACTTC. Amino acid sequence: CASSSKGGVKNIQYF.

The chain carries TRBV30 and TRBJ1-2; 11 bases are shared with TRBD1. CDR3 length equals 16 residues. V trimming: 0 bases; J trimming: 3 bases; junction bases outside the gene matches: 6. CDR1 is GTSNPN and CDR2 is SVGIG in the germline V gene (reference sequence). CDR3 region: CAWSVGQGVWYYGYTF. DNA for the CDR3: TGTGCCTGGAGTGTGGGACAGGGGGTTTGGTACTATGGCTACACCTTC. The full variable domain, with the rest looked up from reference TRBV30 and TRBJ1-2, is SQTIHQWPATLVQPVGSPLSLECTVEGTSNPNLYWYRQAAGRGLQLLFYSVGIGQISSEVPQNLSASRPQDRQFILSSKKLLLSDSGFYLCAWSVGQGVWYYGYTFGSGTRLTVV.

The genes are TRBV5-5 and TRBJ2-7; TRBD1 might be the D (6 bases). With 4 bases removed from V and 0 bases from J, the gap between germline ends came to 17 bases. This CDR3 is built from 16 residues. Germline CDR1 reads SGHKS; CDR2 reads YYEKEE (reference sequence). CDR3: CASSARGQGSSYEQYF. The CDR3 bases are TGTGCCAGCAGCGCGCGAGGCCAGGGGAGCTCCTACGAGCAGTACTTC.

The chain is built from TRBV9 and TRBJ2-7; 7 bases fit TRBD2. Germline CDR1 reads SGDLS; CDR2 reads YYNGEE. Germline trimming cut 4 bases from V and 5 bases from J; bases unmatched to any gene: 12. This CDR3 comprises 15 residues. CDR3 protein: CASSPHWDYGDEQYF. The CDR3 DNA follows: TGTGCCAGCAGCCCCCACTGGGACTACGGCGACGAGCAGTACTTC.

The chain has TRBV30 and TRBJ2-5; no clear D gene. Looked up from germline, CDR1 is GTSNPN and CDR2 is SVGIG (reference sequence). This CDR3 contains 13 residues. V shed 0 bases and J shed 3 bases, with 8 bases lying between them. DNA for the CDR3: TGTGCCTGGAGTGTTAAAAGTGAAGAGACCCAGTACTTC. It codes for CAWSVKSEETQYF.

This clone came up once. This rearrangement joins TRBV9 to TRBJ2-1; maybe TRBD1 (6 bases). The CDR3 contains 14 residues. Trimming stripped 7 bases from V and 1 base from J, with 12 bases between. CDR1 is SGDLS, CDR2 YYNGEE, per germline. CDR3 in amino acids: CASSRGGSYNEQFF. CDR3 DNA sequence: TGTGCCAGCTCCAGAGGGGGATCCTACAATGAGCAGTTCTTC. The whole variable domain, remainder taken from reference TRBV9 and TRBJ2-1, is DSGVTQTPKHLITATGQRVTLRCSPRSGDLSVYWYQQSLDQGLQFLIQYYNGEERAKGNILERFSAQQFPDLHSELNLSSLELGDSALYFCASSRGGSYNEQFFGPGTRLTVL.

This chain joins TRBV28 and TRBJ1-4, with 8 bases that match TRBD1. The CDR3 sequence is 14 residues long. V shed 5 bases and J 8 bases; nucleotides not matched to a gene: 7. The germline gives CDR1 MDHEN, CDR2 SYDVKM. CDR3 protein: CASSPGDRYEKLFF. In DNA form, the CDR3 reads TGTGCCAGCAGTCCTGGGGACAGGTACGAAAAACTGTTTTTT.

The V and J genes are TRBV28 and TRBJ1-5; D is perhaps TRBD1 (5 bases). V lost 5 bases, J lost 2 bases, and 16 bases lay in between. CDR3 length: 16 residues. The germline CDR1 and CDR2 sequences are MDHEN and SYDVKM. The CDR3 loop reads CASSTSYRGGNQPQHF. CDR3 bases: TGTGCCAGCAGTACCTCGTACCGGGGGGGCAATCAGCCCCAGCATTTT.